These 28 T cell receptor beta chains came from one sample sequenced in a study of T cell responses to AZD1222 COVID-19 vaccine. Some clones are missing from TCRdb's copy, which holds only in-frame ones; the method was immunoSEQ multiplex PCR. The sample records 140,000 to 150,000 clones, over 80% being singletons. The sequences come from peripheral blood, collected 28 days after the second AZD1222 dose. The receptors were sampled from an adult who received the AZD1222 COVID-19 vaccine.

The V call is TRBV28, the J call TRBJ2-7, with D maybe TRBD2 (6 bases). With 5 bases removed from V and 6 bases from J, the gap between germline ends came to 23 bases. The germline V gene has CDR1 MDHEN and CDR2 SYDVKM. The CDR3 loop spans 16 amino acids. The CDR3 DNA reads TGTGCCAGCAGTAACAACCCGGCGGGAAGCCCTCGCGAGCAGTACTTC. It is translated as CASSNNPAGSPREQYF.

The rearrangement joins TRBV18 to TRBJ1-1, with D perhaps TRBD1 (5 bases). The CDR3 is 13 amino acids. Germline V CDR1 and CDR2: KGHSH, LQKENI. V was clipped by 2 bases and J by 7 bases, with 11 bases between them. CDR3 sequence: CASSPFEQGEAFF. The CDR3 DNA reads TGTGCCAGCTCACCATTCGAGCAGGGTGAAGCTTTCTTT.

In its sample, this clone was seen once. V is TRBV5-1 and J is TRBJ1-2, with D perhaps matching TRBD1 (5 bases). CDR1 SGHRS and CDR2 YFSETQ come from the germline V gene. The V gene lost 4 bases and the J gene lost 2 bases, with 15 bases spanning the gap. The CDR3 totals 15 residues. Written as DNA, the CDR3 is TGCGCCAGCAGCCTAAGACAGCCAGAGAACTATGGCTACACCTTC. The encoded protein is CASSLRQPENYGYTF.

The V call is TRBV25-1, the J call TRBJ2-3; no clear D. Germline CDR1 reads MGHDK; CDR2 reads SYGVNS. With 2 bases removed from V and 7 bases from J, the gap between germline ends came to 7 bases. The CDR3 spans 12 residues. DNA of the CDR3: TGTGCCAGCAGTGAACTGACCTATACGCAGTATTTT. This encodes CASSELTYTQYF.

This chain uses TRBV4-1 with TRBJ2-1; tentative D call: TRBD2 (5 bases). The germline V and J ends were trimmed by 6 bases and 2 bases, with 14 bases remaining between them. This CDR3 comprises 15 residues. Per the germline V gene, CDR1 is MGHRA and CDR2 is YSYEKL. The CDR3 region is CASSTTWTPYNEQFF. The CDR3 nucleotides read TGCGCCAGCAGTACGACCTGGACTCCCTACAATGAGCAGTTCTTC.

This clone has a single count. The V and J genes are TRBV7-2 and TRBJ2-5; D perhaps matches TRBD2 (6 bases). Germline V lookup: CDR1 SGHTA, CDR2 FQGNSA. With 3 bases removed from V and 2 bases from J, the gap between germline ends came to 10 bases. The CDR3 loop spans 14 amino acids. CDR3 residues: CASSLMGGQETQYF. The CDR3 DNA follows: TGTGCCAGCAGCTTGATGGGGGGACAAGAGACCCAGTACTTC. The entire variable domain, with the rest obtained from reference TRBV7-2 and TRBJ2-5, is as follows: GAGVSQSPSNKVTEKGKDVELRCDPISGHTALYWYRQSLGQGLEFLIYFQGNSAPDKSGLPSDRFSAERTGGSVSTLTIQRTQQEDSAVYLCASSLMGGQETQYFGPGTRLLVL.

The gene calls are TRBV5-4 and TRBJ1-1, with a tentative D call TRBD1 (5 bases). In germline, CDR1 is SGHNT, CDR2 YYREEE (reference sequence). There are 14 residues in the CDR3. V was clipped by 4 bases and J by 4 bases, with 14 bases between them. CDR3 residues: CASSPYGGSTEAFF. The CDR3 DNA reads TGTGCCAGCAGCCCCTATGGGGGAAGCACTGAAGCTTTCTTT.

This chain uses TRBV12-3 or TRBV12-4 with TRBJ1-1, with a tentative D call TRBD1 (6 bases). The V end was cut by 6 bases, the J end by 1 base, with 9 bases between. The CDR3 is 13 residues long. CDR3 nucleotide sequence: TGTGCCAGCAGACGACAGGAGAACACTGAAGCTTTCTTT. Residues: CASRRQENTEAFF.

The V and J genes are TRBV15 and TRBJ2-5; a possible D gene is TRBD1 (5 bases). This CDR3 has 12 residues. Germline CDR1 is LNHNV and CDR2 is YYDKDF (reference sequence). V lost 5 bases, J lost 5 bases, and 9 bases lay in between. Written as DNA, the CDR3 is TGTGCCACCAGCGAAGGGGTGGAGACCCAGTACTTC. Amino acid sequence: CATSEGVETQYF.

Here the CDR3 reads CASSSGLAGANEQFF. The CDR3 region has the DNA TGTGCCAGCAGCTCGGGACTAGCGGGAGCGAATGAGCAGTTCTTC. The chain recombines TRBV5-4 with TRBJ2-1, with 14 bases that match TRBD2. CDR3 length equals 15 residues. Germline V CDR1 and CDR2: SGHNT, YYREEE (reference sequence). The V gene end was trimmed by 3 bases and the J gene end by 7 bases; junction bases not matched to a gene: 3.

The rearrangement uses TRBV6-2 or TRBV6-3 and TRBJ2-7; TRBD1 matches 9 bases. The trim removed 0 bases at V and 0 bases at J, leaving 3 bases unmatched. The CDR3 spans 16 residues. The germline CDR1 and CDR2 sequences are MNHEY and SVGEGT. The CDR3 DNA sequence: TGTGCCAGCAGTTACTCGGGACAGGGAAGCTCCTACGAGCAGTACTTC. The encoded protein is CASSYSGQGSSYEQYF.

The chain recombines TRBV5-1 with TRBJ1-3, with D perhaps matching TRBD1 (6 bases). The CDR3 consists of 16 residues. Trimming took off 4 bases at V and 0 bases at J, with 14 bases between the two ends. CDR1 is SGHRS, CDR2 YFSETQ, per germline. The CDR3 sequence is CASSLLGGGSGNTIYF. In DNA, the CDR3 is TGCGCCAGCAGCCTCCTAGGGGGAGGCTCTGGAAACACCATATATTTT.

V is TRBV3-1 (or the pseudogene TRBV3-2) and J is TRBJ2-1; perhaps D is TRBD1 or TRBD2 (5 bases each). The germline V gene encodes CDR1 LGHDT and CDR2 YNNKEL (reference sequence). The CDR3 runs 15 residues. The V gene lost 1 base and the J gene lost 3 bases, with 10 bases spanning the gap. DNA for the CDR3: TGTGCCAGCAGCCAAGGCTCGGGGCACTACAATGAGCAGTTCTTC. It codes for CASSQGSGHYNEQFF.

This clone was seen only a few times. V and J are TRBV12-3 or TRBV12-4 and TRBJ1-5; D ambiguous. The CDR3 has 13 amino acids. V lost 3 bases and J 3 bases, leaving 6 bases between the germline ends. The CDR3 sequence is CASSFANNQPQHF. CDR3 nucleotide sequence: TGTGCCAGCAGTTTCGCCAACAATCAGCCCCAGCATTTT.

The V and J genes are TRBV9 and TRBJ1-2; possible D gene TRBD1, 6 bases. Germline lookup yields CDR1 SGDLS and CDR2 YYNGEE. CDR3 size: 15 residues. The germline V and J ends were trimmed by 0 bases and 0 bases, with 9 bases remaining between them. The CDR3 nucleotides read TGTGCCAGCAGCGTAGAAAGGACAGCTAACTATGGCTACACCTTC. Amino acid sequence: CASSVERTANYGYTF.

This chain joins TRBV12-3 or TRBV12-4 and TRBJ1-1; tentatively, D is TRBD1 (6 bases). The CDR3 runs 13 residues. Trimming removed 6 bases at V and 1 base at J, with 9 bases between. The CDR3, as DNA: TGTGCCAGCAGCGCACAGGGGAACACTGAAGCTTTCTTT. Translating gives CASSAQGNTEAFF.

A few counts support this clone. The rearrangement joins TRBV7-2 to TRBJ1-2; D is undetermined. The V end was cut by 4 bases, the J end by 6 bases, with 15 bases between. CDR1 is SGHTA, CDR2 FQGNSA, per germline. This CDR3 has 14 residues. The CDR3 is CASSSAQASNGYTF. CDR3 coding DNA: TGTGCCAGCAGCTCGGCTCAGGCTTCCAATGGCTACACCTTC.

The gene calls are TRBV6-2 or TRBV6-3 and TRBJ1-1; D is uncertain. The CDR3 runs to 12 residues. V was shortened by 5 bases and J by 3 bases, with 7 bases between the two germline ends. CDR1 is MNHEY, CDR2 SVGEGT, per germline. CDR3 sequence: CASSKQYTEAFF. CDR3 nucleotide sequence: TGTGCCAGCAGTAAACAGTACACTGAAGCTTTCTTT.

This chain connects TRBV14 to TRBJ1-3, with no clear D. V was trimmed by 3 bases and J by 0 bases, leaving 6 bases between them. The CDR3 has 14 residues. Germline lookup yields CDR1 SGHDN and CDR2 FVKESK. CDR3 coding DNA: TGTGCCAGCAGCCAGACCTACTCTGGAAACACCATATATTTT. Amino acids: CASSQTYSGNTIYF.

The sample holds one count of this clone. The rearrangement uses TRBV5-1 and TRBJ1-1; D possibly corresponds to TRBD1 (5 bases). The germline CDR1 and CDR2 sequences are SGHRS and YFSETQ. Deletions cut 5 bases from V and 1 base from J, with 12 bases between. The CDR3 has 14 residues. CDR3 sequence (DNA): TGCGCCAGCAGACGCGACAGCTGGAACACTGAAGCTTTCTTT. Protein product: CASRRDSWNTEAFF.

This chain uses TRBV7-8 with TRBJ1-2; D is undetermined. Germline V gene sequence: CDR1 SGHVS, CDR2 FQNEAQ. This CDR3 has 14 residues. The V end was cut by 1 base, the J end by 4 bases, with 10 bases between. The CDR3 region has the DNA TGTGCCAGCAGCTTAGACCCGACAAGCTATGGCTACACCTTC. As protein: CASSLDPTSYGYTF.

The chain is built from TRBV2 and TRBJ2-5, with a weak D call TRBD1 (5 bases). CDR3 length equals 14 residues. The germline gives CDR1 SNHLY, CDR2 FYNNEI. The germline V and J ends were trimmed by 6 bases and 5 bases, with 16 bases remaining between them. The CDR3 DNA reads TGTGCCAGCAGGCTATCAGGGTTAGGCGAGACCCAGTACTTC. Encoded protein: CASRLSGLGETQYF. The full variable domain, completed using reference TRBV2 and TRBJ2-5, is EPEVTQTPSHQVTQMGQEVILRCVPISNHLYFYWYRQILGQKVEFLVSFYNNEISEKSEIFDDQFSVERPDGSNFTLKIRSTKLEDSAMYFCASRLSGLGETQYFGPGTRLLVL.

V usage is TRBV6-1 and J usage is TRBJ1-2; D is ambiguous. This CDR3 is 14 amino acids long. The germline V and J ends were trimmed by 3 bases and 4 bases, with 12 bases remaining between them. Germline values: CDR1 MNHNS, CDR2 SASEGT. DNA for the CDR3: TGTGCCAGCAGTGAGTTTACGTCCGTCTATGGCTACACCTTC. This encodes CASSEFTSVYGYTF.

The chain is built from TRBV27 and TRBJ2-7, with 7 positions matching TRBD2. The CDR3 extends over 13 amino acids. Germline lookup yields CDR1 MNHEY and CDR2 SMNVEV (reference sequence). V shed 0 bases, J shed 6 bases, and the junction held 2 bases outside the gene matches. In DNA, the CDR3 is TGTGCCAGCAGTTTATCGCCGGGAGGCGAGCAGTACTTC. This gives the protein CASSLSPGGEQYF.

About this clone: The junction departs from germline at one end; a sequencing error may be responsible. The V gene is TRBV5-1, the J gene TRBJ1-2; no clear D. The CDR3 consists of 12 residues. Germline values: CDR1 SGHRS, CDR2 YFSETQ. Written as DNA, the CDR3 is TGCGCCAGCAGCTTGAATAACGATGGCTACACCTTC. Translating it yields CASSLNNDGYTF.

The CDR3 bases are TGTGCCAGCAGTTCACTCTCAAGTTCTTATGATGGCTACACCTTC. Residues: CASSSLSSSYDGYTF. The chain links TRBV28 to TRBJ1-2; D remains unclear. CDR3 length equals 15 residues. Germline assignment: CDR1 MDHEN and CDR2 SYDVKM. The V end was cut by 4 bases, the J end by 6 bases, with 18 bases between.

The chain uses TRBV28 and TRBJ2-6, with D unresolved. The germline CDR1 and CDR2 sequences are MDHEN and SYDVKM. The CDR3 has 18 residues. Between the trimmed V and J ends, which lost 5 bases and 0 bases, there was a span of 17 bases. DNA for the CDR3: TGTGCCAGCAGTATCAATCTAGGAGTCGGCTCTGGGGCCAACGTCCTGACTTTC. It is translated as CASSINLGVGSGANVLTF.

This chain joins TRBV12-3 or TRBV12-4 and TRBJ1-1, with D tentatively TRBD1 (6 bases). The CDR3 extends over 12 amino acids. V shed 5 bases and J shed 6 bases, with 10 bases lying between them. DNA of the CDR3: TGTGCCAGCAGTAAAGGGGGGGCTGAAGCTTTCTTT. This translates into CASSKGGAEAFF.